These T cell receptor beta chains were read from a single sample in a study of response to subunit inactivated influenza vaccine. TCRdb passed the RT-PCR reads through MiXCR, listing each CDR3 protein once. In the table there are hundreds of thousands of distinct CDR3 sequences, about 10% of which are singletons. This material consisted of PBMCs from blood, taken on the day of vaccination. These receptors were taken from a man aged 50 to 60 who received an inactivated influenza vaccine. The CDR3 runs from the conserved cysteine through the conserved F or W. The order of the fields is V gene, CDR3 protein.

v_call: TRBV10-3; cdr3_aa: CAIRLGGSGDYGYTF
v_call: TRBV12-3/TRBV12-4; cdr3_aa: CASRPSRELSGANVLTF
v_call: TRBV30; cdr3_aa: CAWSPDPGETQYF
v_call: TRBV6-2/TRBV6-3; cdr3_aa: CASRHLTGGSTYEQYF
v_call: TRBV4-1; cdr3_aa: CASSQHYTGLDGTDTQYF
v_call: TRBV12-3/TRBV12-4; cdr3_aa: CASSPTGGFSYEQYF
v_call: TRBV7-9; cdr3_aa: CASSSASRHEQYF
v_call: TRBV5-5; cdr3_aa: CASSLAALGPRKTEAFF
v_call: TRBV5-1; cdr3_aa: CASSFGGGPSNEQFF
v_call: TRBV20-1; cdr3_aa: CSARGDRGQNRNQPQHF
v_call: TRBV28; cdr3_aa: CASSLHTYEQYF
v_call: TRBV28; cdr3_aa: CASRPGTPGYEQYF
v_call: TRBV4-2; cdr3_aa: CASSPSAAENSPLHF
v_call: TRBV12-3/TRBV12-4; cdr3_aa: CASSLDRAHNEQFF
v_call: TRBV7-2; cdr3_aa: CASSFQVHEQYF
v_call: TRBV9; cdr3_aa: CASSVDAGGPYEQYF
v_call: TRBV6-2/TRBV6-3; cdr3_aa: CASLSWGVGGYTF
v_call: TRBV6-5; cdr3_aa: CASSYYGELFF
v_call: TRBV28; cdr3_aa: CASRQQGMNSPLHF
v_call: TRBV5-1; cdr3_aa: CASSPMDRRTDTQYF
v_call: TRBV18; cdr3_aa: CASSPGHRNTGELFF
v_call: TRBV20-1; cdr3_aa: CSAPQWEDEKLFF
v_call: TRBV7-9; cdr3_aa: CASSLVQANEAFF
v_call: TRBV5-1; cdr3_aa: CASSSQGPQSGANVLTF
v_call: TRBV29-1; cdr3_aa: CSVSGDSNQPQHF
v_call: TRBV7-2; cdr3_aa: CASSSRGAHTDTQYF
v_call: TRBV15; cdr3_aa: CATSRGTSSEQYF
v_call: TRBV20-1; cdr3_aa: CSATYETPDGQYF
v_call: TRBV27; cdr3_aa: CASSYQREVYNEQFF
v_call: TRBV28; cdr3_aa: CASGGLAGEQYF
v_call: TRBV7-9; cdr3_aa: CASSLDFRELFF
v_call: TRBV20-1; cdr3_aa: CSASRRGDEQYF
v_call: TRBV7-2; cdr3_aa: CASSFYGGAYEQYF
v_call: TRBV6-5; cdr3_aa: CASSYQKKDRRNTGELFF
v_call: TRBV7-9; cdr3_aa: CASSDEGRSTDTQYF
v_call: TRBV5-1; cdr3_aa: CASSPAGTEAFF
v_call: TRBV5-4; cdr3_aa: CASSLLINTEAFF
v_call: TRBV11-2; cdr3_aa: CASSLGDRGGEQYF
v_call: TRBV6-5; cdr3_aa: CASSSPRTSGAYEQYF
v_call: TRBV12-3/TRBV12-4; cdr3_aa: CASSLTGEYIQYF
v_call: TRBV18; cdr3_aa: CASSPQTGARYEQYF
v_call: TRBV2; cdr3_aa: CASSPRTGGFEQYF
v_call: TRBV7-3; cdr3_aa: CASSLTGGRPNYNEQFF
v_call: TRBV20-1; cdr3_aa: CSAISSGSGREQYF
v_call: TRBV6-5; cdr3_aa: CASSYGPGASSYNEQFF
v_call: TRBV6-5; cdr3_aa: CASSRAGSQYF
v_call: TRBV4-3; cdr3_aa: CASSQDTQGGQFF